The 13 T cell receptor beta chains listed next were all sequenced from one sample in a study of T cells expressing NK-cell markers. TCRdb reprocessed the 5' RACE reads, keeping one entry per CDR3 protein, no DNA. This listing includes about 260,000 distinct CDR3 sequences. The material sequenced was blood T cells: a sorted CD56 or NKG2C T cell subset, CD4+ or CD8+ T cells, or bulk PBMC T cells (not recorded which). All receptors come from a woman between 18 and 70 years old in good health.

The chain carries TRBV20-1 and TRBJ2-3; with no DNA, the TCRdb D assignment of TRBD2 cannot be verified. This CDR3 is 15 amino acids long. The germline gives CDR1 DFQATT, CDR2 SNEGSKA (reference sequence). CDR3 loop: CSAGGIGPAGDTQYF.

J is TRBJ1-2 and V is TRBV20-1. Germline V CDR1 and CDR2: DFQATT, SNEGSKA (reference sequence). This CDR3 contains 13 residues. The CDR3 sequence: CSGLVGGGYGYTF.

This CDR3 reads CSAPGLSTGELFF. The chain employs TRBV20-1 and TRBJ2-2; TCRdb proposes TRBD2, but this gene call is untestable without DNA. CDR3 size: 13 residues. CDR1 DFQATT and CDR2 SNEGSKA come from the germline V gene (reference sequence).

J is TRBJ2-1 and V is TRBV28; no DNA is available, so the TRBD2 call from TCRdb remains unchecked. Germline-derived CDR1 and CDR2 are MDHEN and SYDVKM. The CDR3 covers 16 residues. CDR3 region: CASSLAASGGYNEQFF.

The CDR3 sequence is CASSVLAGGRDEQFF. The V call is TRBV12-3 or TRBV12-4, the J call TRBJ2-1; with no DNA, the TCRdb D assignment of TRBD2 cannot be verified. This CDR3 comprises 15 residues.

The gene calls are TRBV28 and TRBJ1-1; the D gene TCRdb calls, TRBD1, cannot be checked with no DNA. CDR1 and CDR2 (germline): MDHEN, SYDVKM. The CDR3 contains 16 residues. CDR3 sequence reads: CASSPYPGQGRTEAFF.

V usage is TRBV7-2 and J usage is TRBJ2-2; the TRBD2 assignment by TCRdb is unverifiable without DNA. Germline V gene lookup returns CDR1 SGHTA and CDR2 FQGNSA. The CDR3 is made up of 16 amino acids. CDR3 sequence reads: CASSLEAGVVGGELFF.

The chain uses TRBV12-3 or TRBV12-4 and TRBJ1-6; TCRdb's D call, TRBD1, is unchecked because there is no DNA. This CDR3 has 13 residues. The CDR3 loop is CASRPDRTSPLHF.

The CDR3 is CASSLATYPGLAGVDEYNEQFF. The rearrangement links TRBV11-1 to TRBJ2-1; TCRdb names TRBD2, which stays unverified in the absence of DNA. CDR3 length: 22 amino acids. The germline CDR1 and CDR2 sequences are SGHAT and FQDESV (reference sequence).

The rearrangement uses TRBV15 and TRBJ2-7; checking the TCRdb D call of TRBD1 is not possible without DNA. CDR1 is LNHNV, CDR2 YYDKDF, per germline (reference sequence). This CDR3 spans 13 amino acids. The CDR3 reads CATSRDRGNEQYF. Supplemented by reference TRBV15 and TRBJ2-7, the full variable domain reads DAMVIQNPRYQVTQFGKPVTLSCSQTLNHNVMYWYQQKSSQAPKLLFHYYDKDFNNEADTPDNFQSRRPNTSFCFLDIRSPGLGDTAMYLCATSRDRGNEQYFGPGTRLTVT.

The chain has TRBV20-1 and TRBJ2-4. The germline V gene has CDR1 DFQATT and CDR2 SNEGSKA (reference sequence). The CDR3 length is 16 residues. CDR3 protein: CSAYRSGDLAKNIQYF.

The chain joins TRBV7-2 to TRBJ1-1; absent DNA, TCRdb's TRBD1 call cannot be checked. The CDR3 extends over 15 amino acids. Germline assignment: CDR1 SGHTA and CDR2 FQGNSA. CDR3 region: CASSFTGAMNTEAFF.

The CDR3 loop reads CASSLAGGLGTDTQYF. The chain carries TRBV5-4 and TRBJ2-3; TCRdb outputs TRBD2, but without DNA this stays unchecked. Germline CDR1 is SGHNT and CDR2 is YYREEE (reference sequence). The CDR3 runs 16 residues.